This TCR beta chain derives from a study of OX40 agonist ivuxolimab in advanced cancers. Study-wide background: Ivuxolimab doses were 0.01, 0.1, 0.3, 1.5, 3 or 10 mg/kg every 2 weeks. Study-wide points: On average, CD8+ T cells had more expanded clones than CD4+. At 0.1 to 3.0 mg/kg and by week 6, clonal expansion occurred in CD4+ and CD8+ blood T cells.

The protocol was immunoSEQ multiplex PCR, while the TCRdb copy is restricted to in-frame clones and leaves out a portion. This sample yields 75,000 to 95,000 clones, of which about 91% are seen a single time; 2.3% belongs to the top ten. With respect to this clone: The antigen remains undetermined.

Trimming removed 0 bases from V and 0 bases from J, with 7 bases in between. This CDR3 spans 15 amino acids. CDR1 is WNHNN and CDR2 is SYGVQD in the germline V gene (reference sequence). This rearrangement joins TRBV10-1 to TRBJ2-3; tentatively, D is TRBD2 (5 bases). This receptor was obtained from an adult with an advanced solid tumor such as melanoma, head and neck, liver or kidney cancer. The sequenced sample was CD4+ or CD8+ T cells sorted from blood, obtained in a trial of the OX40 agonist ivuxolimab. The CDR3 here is CASSESGGSTDTQYF. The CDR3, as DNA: TGCGCCAGCAGTGAGTCGGGCGGGAGCACAGATACGCAGTATTTT.